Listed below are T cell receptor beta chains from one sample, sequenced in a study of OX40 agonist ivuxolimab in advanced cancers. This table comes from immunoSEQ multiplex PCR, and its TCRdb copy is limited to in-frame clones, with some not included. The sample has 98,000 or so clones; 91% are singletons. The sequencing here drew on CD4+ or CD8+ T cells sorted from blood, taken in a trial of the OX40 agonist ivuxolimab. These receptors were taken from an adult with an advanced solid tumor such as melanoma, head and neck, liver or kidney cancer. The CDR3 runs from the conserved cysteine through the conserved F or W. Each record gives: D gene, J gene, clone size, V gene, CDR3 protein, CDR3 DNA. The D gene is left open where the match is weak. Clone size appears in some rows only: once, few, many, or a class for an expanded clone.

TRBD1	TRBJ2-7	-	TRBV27	CASSSLGQGAEEQYF	TGTGCCAGCAGTTCACTGGGACAGGGGGCGGAAGAGCAGTACTTC
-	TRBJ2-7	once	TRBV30	CAWRGQGGGQYF	TGTGCCTGGAGGGGGCAGGGTGGAGGGCAGTACTTC
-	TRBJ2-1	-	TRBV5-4	CASSLDLDSSYNEQFF	TGTGCCAGCAGCTTGGACCTAGATAGCTCCTACAATGAGCAGTTCTTC
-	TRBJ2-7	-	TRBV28	CASSLGTRSYEQYF	TGTGCCAGCAGTTTAGGGACAAGGTCCTACGAGCAGTACTTC
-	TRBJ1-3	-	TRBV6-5	CASSYSETGGNTIYF	TGTGCCAGCAGTTACTCGGAGACAGGCGGAAACACCATATATTTT
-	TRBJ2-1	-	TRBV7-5	CARSNIDTIQAHNEQFF	TGTGCCAGAAGCAATATTGACACTATACAGGCCCACAATGAGCAGTTCTTC
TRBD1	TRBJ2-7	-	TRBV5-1	CASSLLQGVEQYF	TGCGCCAGCAGCTTGCTACAGGGGGTCGAGCAGTACTTC
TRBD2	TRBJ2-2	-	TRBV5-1	CASSLELAGNTGELFF	TGCGCCAGCAGCTTGGAACTAGCGGGAAACACCGGGGAGCTGTTTTTT
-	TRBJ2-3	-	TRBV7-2	CASSLAGLTDTQYF	TGTGCCAGCAGCTTGGCGGGTCTCACAGATACGCAGTATTTT
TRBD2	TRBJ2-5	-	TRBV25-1	CASSEGLAGAETQYF	TGTGCCAGCAGTGAAGGACTAGCGGGAGCTGAGACCCAGTACTTC
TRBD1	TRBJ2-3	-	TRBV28	CASSRAGQGTGKGTDTQYF	TGTGCCAGCAGCCGCGCGGGACAGGGAACTGGGAAGGGCACAGATACGCAGTATTTT
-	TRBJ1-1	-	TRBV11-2	CASRSITGVRTEAFF	TGTGCCAGCAGAAGTATCACGGGGGTACGGACTGAAGCTTTCTTT
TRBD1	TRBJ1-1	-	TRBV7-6	CASSLRQGNTEAFF	TGTGCCAGCAGCTTACGACAGGGGAACACTGAAGCTTTCTTT
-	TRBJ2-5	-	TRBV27	CASSLSPVSETQYF	TGTGCCAGCAGTTTAAGTCCAGTCTCGGAGACCCAGTACTTC
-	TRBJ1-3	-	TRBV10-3	CAISDRAGNTIYF	TGTGCCATCAGTGACAGGGCTGGAAACACCATATATTTT
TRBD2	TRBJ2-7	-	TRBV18	CASSPSGGAYEQYF	TGTGCCAGCTCCCCTAGCGGGGGTGCCTACGAGCAGTACTTC
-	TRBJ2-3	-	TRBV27	CASSLSKGLITQYF	TGTGCCAGCAGTTTATCGAAGGGGCTGATTACGCAGTATTTT
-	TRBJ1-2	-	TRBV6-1	CASSEGQWKAGYTF	TGTGCCAGCAGTGAAGGCCAGTGGAAGGCTGGCTACACCTTC
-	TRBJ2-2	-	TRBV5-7	CASSTGGVGTGELFF	TGTGCCAGCAGCACAGGGGGGGTCGGCACCGGGGAGCTGTTTTTT
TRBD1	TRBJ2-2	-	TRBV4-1	CASSQDGTGNTGELFF	TGCGCCAGCAGCCAAGATGGGACAGGGAACACCGGGGAGCTGTTTTTT
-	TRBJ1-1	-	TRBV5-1	CASTPFLLGGGAEAFF	TGCGCCAGCACCCCTTTTCTCCTAGGGGGAGGGGCTGAAGCTTTCTTT
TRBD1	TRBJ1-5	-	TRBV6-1	CASSERDRGRNQPQHF	TGTGCCAGCAGTGAAAGGGACAGGGGGCGAAATCAGCCCCAGCATTTT
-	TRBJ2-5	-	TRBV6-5	CASSYGQKETQYF	TGTGCCAGCAGTTACGGGCAGAAAGAGACCCAGTACTTC
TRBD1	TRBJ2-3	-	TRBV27	CASRSGTGGASDTQYF	TGTGCCAGCAGATCCGGGACAGGGGGCGCCTCAGATACGCAGTATTTT
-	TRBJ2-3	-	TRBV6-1	CASSETNRKLLGTDTQYF	TGTGCCAGCAGTGAAACAAATAGGAAACTTTTGGGCACAGATACGCAGTATTTT
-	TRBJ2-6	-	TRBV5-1	CASSGQSFSGANVLTF	TGCGCCAGCAGTGGACAGTCATTCTCTGGGGCCAACGTCCTGACTTTC
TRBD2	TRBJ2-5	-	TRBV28	CASSLGLAGPTPKTQYF	TGTGCCAGCAGTTTAGGACTAGCGGGACCGACCCCTAAGACCCAGTACTTC
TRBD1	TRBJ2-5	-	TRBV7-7	CASSLRRTGGVIKTQYF	TGTGCTAGCAGCTTAAGGCGGACAGGGGGCGTTATTAAGACCCAGTACTTC
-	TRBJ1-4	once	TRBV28	CASTKGSGGEKLFF	TGTGCCAGCACAAAGGGTTCGGGGGGTGAAAAACTGTTTTTT
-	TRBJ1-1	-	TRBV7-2	CASSVYRGTEAFF	TGTGCCAGCAGCGTGTACCGGGGGACTGAAGCTTTCTTT
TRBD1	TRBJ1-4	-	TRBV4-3	CASSPGQRGEKLFF	TGCGCCAGCAGTCCGGGACAGAGGGGTGAAAAACTGTTTTTT
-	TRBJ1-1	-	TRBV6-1	CASSTLTGNTEAFF	TGTGCCAGCAGTACCCTGACAGGGAACACTGAAGCTTTCTTT
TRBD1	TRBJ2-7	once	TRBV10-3	CAISGTGGSYEQYF	TGTGCCATCAGTGGGACAGGGGGGTCCTACGAGCAGTACTTC
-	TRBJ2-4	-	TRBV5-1	CASSLDRRENIQYF	TGCGCCAGCAGCTTAGACAGGCGGGAAAACATTCAGTACTTC
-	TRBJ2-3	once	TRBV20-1	CSAGPDTQYF	TGCAGTGCTGGACCAGATACGCAGTATTTT
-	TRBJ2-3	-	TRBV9	CASSVAPASTDTQYF	TGTGCCAGCAGCGTAGCACCAGCGAGCACAGATACGCAGTATTTT
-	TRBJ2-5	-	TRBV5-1	CASSPQGQGETQYF	TGCGCCAGCAGCCCGCAGGGGCAAGGGGAGACCCAGTACTTC
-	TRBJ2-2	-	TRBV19	CASRQTNTGELFF	TGTGCCAGTAGACAAACGAACACCGGGGAGCTGTTTTTT
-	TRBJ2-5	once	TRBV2	CASSHSGTPLVETQYF	TGTGCCAGCAGTCACTCCGGGACCCCCCTGGTCGAGACCCAGTACTTC
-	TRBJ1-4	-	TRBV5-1	CASSLDVGGLNEKLFF	TGCGCCAGCAGCTTGGATGTTGGGGGGCTTAATGAAAAACTGTTTTTT
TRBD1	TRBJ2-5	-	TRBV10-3	CAIRRTGNGETQYF	TGTGCCATCAGGAGGACAGGGAACGGAGAGACCCAGTACTTC
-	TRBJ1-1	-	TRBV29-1	CSGEGYTEAFF	TGCAGCGGTGAGGGCTACACTGAAGCTTTCTTT
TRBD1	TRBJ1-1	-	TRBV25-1	CASSDGTGRAFF	TGTGCCAGCAGTGATGGGACAGGGCGAGCTTTCTTT
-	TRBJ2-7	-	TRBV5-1	CASSLDPNYEQYF	TGCGCCAGCAGCTTGGACCCCAACTACGAGCAGTACTTC
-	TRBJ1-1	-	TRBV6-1	CASSTGTEAFF	TGTGCCAGCAGTACCGGCACTGAAGCTTTCTTT
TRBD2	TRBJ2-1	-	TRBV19	CASSNGTSGRESLANEQFF	TGTGCCAGTAGTAATGGGACTAGCGGGAGGGAATCCCTCGCCAATGAGCAGTTCTTC
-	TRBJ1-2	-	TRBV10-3	CAIKVQGNYGYTF	TGTGCCATCAAAGTGCAGGGGAACTATGGCTACACCTTC
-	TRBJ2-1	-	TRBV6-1	CASSEAVYEQFF	TGTGCCAGCAGTGAAGCGGTCTATGAGCAGTTCTTC
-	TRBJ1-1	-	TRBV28	CASSPPGTWITEAFF	TGTGCCAGCAGTCCGCCAGGGACATGGATAACTGAAGCTTTCTTT
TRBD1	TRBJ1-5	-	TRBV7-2	CASSLVVGQGYQPQHF	TGTGCCAGCAGCTTAGTTGTCGGACAGGGATATCAGCCCCAGCATTTT
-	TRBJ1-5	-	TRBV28	CASSLDLGGNQPQHF	TGTGCCAGCAGCTTAGACTTGGGCGGCAATCAGCCCCAGCATTTT
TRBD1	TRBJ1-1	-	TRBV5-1	CASSVDRVDTEAFF	TGCGCCAGCAGCGTAGACAGGGTCGACACTGAAGCTTTCTTT
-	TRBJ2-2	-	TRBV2	CASFTVNTGELFF	TGTGCCAGCTTTACAGTGAACACCGGGGAGCTGTTTTTT
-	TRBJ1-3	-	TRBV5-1	CASSPGLSGNTIYF	TGCGCCAGCAGCCCGGGGCTGTCTGGAAACACCATATATTTT
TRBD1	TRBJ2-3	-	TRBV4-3	CASSQETGIFGTQYF	TGCGCCAGCAGCCAAGAGACAGGGATATTTGGTACGCAGTATTTT
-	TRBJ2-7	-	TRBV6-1	CASTSFGQGPYEQYF	TGTGCCAGCACCTCTTTCGGGCAGGGCCCCTACGAGCAGTACTTC
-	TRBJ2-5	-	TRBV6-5	CATRRFPGQETQYF	TGTGCCACCCGGAGATTCCCGGGACAAGAGACCCAGTACTTC
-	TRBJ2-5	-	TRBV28	CASFGQETQYF	TGTGCCAGCTTTGGACAAGAGACCCAGTACTTC
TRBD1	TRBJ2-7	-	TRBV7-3	CASSLTGRGSEQYF	TGTGCCAGCAGCTTAACGGGCAGGGGGAGTGAGCAGTACTTC